One and the same sample provided the 29 T cell receptor beta chains below, sequenced in a study of blood T cell repertoires in COVID-19. Sequencing used immunoSEQ multiplex PCR; TCRdb keeps in-frame clones, though not all of them. The sample lists around 200,000 clones; around 84% were seen once. Sequencing was performed on peripheral blood. The receptor set was obtained from a man aged 25-45 years with active or convalescent COVID-19.

This sequence joins TRBV10-1 and TRBJ2-7; tentatively, D is TRBD2 (6 bases). This CDR3 spans 14 amino acids. Trimming removed 6 bases from V and 2 bases from J, with 14 bases in between. Germline V gene sequence: CDR1 WNHNN, CDR2 SYGVQD (reference sequence). In DNA form, the CDR3 reads TGCGCCAGCAGCCCCGGAGGGGAAGCCTACGAGCAGTACTTC. The encoded protein is CASSPGGEAYEQYF.

The chain combines TRBV2 with TRBJ2-5, with D perhaps TRBD2 (6 bases). The CDR3 runs 14 residues. V lost 7 bases and J 5 bases, leaving 17 bases between the germline ends. Germline V lookup: CDR1 SNHLY, CDR2 FYNNEI. CDR3 residues: CASTRAWGRETQYF. The CDR3 nucleotides read TGTGCCAGCACCCGGGCCTGGGGGAGGGAGACCCAGTACTTC.

V and J are TRBV21-1 and TRBJ2-7; no DNA check was done on the table's D call, TRBD2. TRBV21-1 is annotated as a pseudogene. This CDR3 comprises 17 residues. CDR3 residues: CASSTSLAGDLANEQYF. The CDR3 region has the DNA TGTGCCAGCAGCACTAGCCTAGCGGGAGACTTGGCGAACGAGCAGTACTTC.

Concerning this clone: At one end the junction does not follow the germline gene, possibly because of a read error. The CDR3 sequence: CASSEGQGFQETQYF. In nucleotides, the CDR3 is TGTGCCAGCAGCGAAGGACAGGGTTTCCAAGAGACCCAGTACTTC. This chain links TRBV2 with TRBJ2-5; 8 bases fit TRBD1. CDR1 is SNHLY and CDR2 is FYNNEI in the germline V gene. This CDR3 is built from 15 residues.

This sequence joins TRBV13 and TRBJ2-5; TRBD1 aligns across 7 bases. The CDR3 is made up of 14 amino acids. V lost 4 bases and J lost 0; bases outside the gene matches: 2. CDR1 PRHDT and CDR2 FYEKMQ come from the germline V gene (reference sequence). In DNA form, the CDR3 reads TGTGCCAGCAGCTCCGGGACAGACCAAGAGACCCAGTACTTC. Protein sequence: CASSSGTDQETQYF.

V usage is TRBV6-5 and J usage is TRBJ1-2; D unresolved. Trimming removed 0 bases from V and 0 bases from J, with 8 bases in between. Looked up from germline, CDR1 is MNHEY and CDR2 is SVGAGI. The CDR3 consists of 15 residues. DNA of the CDR3: TGTGCCAGCAGTTACTCGGCAGATACTAACTATGGCTACACCTTC. Its protein is CASSYSADTNYGYTF.

V is TRBV7-2 and J is TRBJ1-3, with 8 bases aligning to TRBD1. The CDR3 sequence is 15 residues long. V lost 5 bases to trimming and J lost 4 bases; unmatched junction nucleotides: 7. Germline assignment: CDR1 SGHTA and CDR2 FQGNSA. CDR3 protein: CASSDTGGRGNTIYF. The CDR3 nucleotides read TGTGCCAGCAGCGACACAGGGGGGAGAGGAAACACCATATATTTT.

This chain uses TRBV5-1 with TRBJ2-7, with 8 bases matching TRBD2. In germline, CDR1 is SGHRS, CDR2 YFSETQ. The CDR3 is made up of 20 amino acids. Losses at the gene ends were 0 bases for V and 1 base for J; bases not matched to a gene: 18. CDR3: CASSLANGHPERERSYEQYF. The CDR3 DNA is TGCGCCAGCAGCTTGGCCAATGGGCACCCGGAGCGGGAGAGGTCCTACGAGCAGTACTTC.

CDR3 loop: CASSLGTGASSGNTIYF. DNA of the CDR3: TGTGCCAGCAGCTTAGGTACAGGGGCGAGCTCTGGAAACACCATATATTTT. The genes are TRBV7-6 and TRBJ1-3; TRBD1 matches at 7 bases. The CDR3 consists of 17 residues. Germline lookup yields CDR1 SGHVS and CDR2 FNYEAQ. V gave up 1 base and J gave up 0 bases; unmatched junction bases: 6.

V and J are TRBV7-2 and TRBJ2-1; 14 positions agree with TRBD2. The CDR3 sequence is 15 residues long. The junction had 5 bases not matched to a gene; V was cut back by 1 base and J by 12 bases. The V gene's germline CDR1 is SGHTA and CDR2 FQGNSA. The CDR3, as DNA: TGTGCCAGCAGCTTAGGAGGGACTAGCGGGGGCTTGCAGTTCTTC. Translation: CASSLGGTSGGLQFF. Full variable domain (rest looked up from reference TRBV7-2 and TRBJ2-1): GAGVSQSPSNKVTEKGKDVELRCDPISGHTALYWYRQSLGQGLEFLIYFQGNSAPDKSGLPSDRFSAERTGGSVSTLTIQRTQQEDSAVYLCASSLGGTSGGLQFFGPGTRLTVL.

This clone was recorded once. This chain links TRBV6-2 or TRBV6-3 with TRBJ1-2; 7 bases fit TRBD1. V trimming: 5 bases; J trimming: 4 bases; junction bases outside the gene matches: 7. Germline lookup yields CDR1 MNHEY and CDR2 SVGEGT. This CDR3 has 14 residues. The CDR3 nucleotides are TGTGCCAGCAGTGACCTGACAGGGCTCTATGGCTACACCTTC. Its protein is CASSDLTGLYGYTF.

The J gene is TRBJ2-7, the V gene TRBV10-2; 8 bases are shared with TRBD1. The J segment lost 2 bases and the V segment lost 6 bases, leaving 3 bases of the junction unmatched. Germline assignment: CDR1 WSHSY and CDR2 SAAADI. The CDR3 totals 13 residues. DNA of the CDR3: TGCGCCAGCAGGACGGGACAGGCCTACGAGCAGTACTTC. Translated: CASRTGQAYEQYF.

The chain is built from TRBV5-1 and TRBJ2-3; D might be TRBD1 (6 bases). The CDR3 has 18 residues. Germline V gene sequence: CDR1 SGHRS, CDR2 YFSETQ. Trimming shortened V by 2 bases and J by 1 base, and 20 bases separated the two germline ends. The CDR3 protein is CASSFFGGAEGRTDTQYF. The CDR3 coding sequence is TGCGCCAGCAGCTTCTTTGGGGGCGCAGAGGGTCGCACAGATACGCAGTATTTT. The complete variable domain, with remaining parts taken from reference TRBV5-1 and TRBJ2-3, reads KAGVTQTPRYLIKTRGQQVTLSCSPISGHRSVSWYQQTPGQGLQFLFEYFSETQRNKGNFPGRFSGRQFSNSRSEMNVSTLELGDSALYLCASSFFGGAEGRTDTQYFGPGTRLTVL.

This rearrangement joins TRBV7-9 to TRBJ2-1; D perhaps matches TRBD2 (5 bases). Germline CDR1 is SEHNR and CDR2 is FQNEAQ (reference sequence). CDR3 length: 14 residues. V dropped 5 bases and J dropped 3 bases, with 11 bases sitting between them. CDR3 residues: CASSRPGIYNEQFF. The CDR3 DNA reads as TGTGCCAGCAGCCGACCGGGGATCTACAATGAGCAGTTCTTC.

The rearrangement joins TRBV4-2 to TRBJ2-7; 8 nucleotides match TRBD2. Trimming cost V 0 bases and J 3 bases; bases outside gene matches: 13. Looked up from germline, CDR1 is LGHNA and CDR2 is YNFKEQ. This CDR3 has 18 amino acids. This CDR3 is CASSQDPGGASPDYEQYV. In DNA, the CDR3 is TGTGCCAGCAGCCAAGATCCCGGGGGGGCATCCCCCGACTACGAGCAGTACGTC.

This chain uses TRBV11-1 with TRBJ2-2, with unresolved D. The V and J ends lost 1 base and 6 bases respectively, with 12 bases between them. Germline V gene data show CDR1 as SGHAT and CDR2 as FQDESV (reference sequence). CDR3 length: 15 residues. The CDR3 loop reads CASSLDTGIAGELFF. The CDR3 DNA reads TGTGCCAGCAGCTTAGATACGGGTATCGCCGGGGAGCTGTTTTTT.

The rearrangement joins TRBV5-1 to TRBJ2-7; 9 bases map to TRBD1. The germline V gene encodes CDR1 SGHRS and CDR2 YFSETQ. Trimming at V came to 4 bases and at J to 0 bases, leaving 5 bases not matched to a gene. The CDR3 spans 15 residues. CDR3 amino acids: CASSPGDRDSYEQYV. CDR3 sequence (DNA): TGCGCCAGCAGCCCCGGGGACAGGGACTCCTACGAGCAGTACGTC.

The chain has TRBV4-1 and TRBJ2-2; no clear D gene. V gave up 1 base and J gave up 6 bases, with 9 bases separating them. Per the germline V gene, CDR1 is MGHRA and CDR2 is YSYEKL. CDR3 size: 14 residues. The CDR3 reads CASSQVRQAGELFF. The CDR3 DNA follows: TGCGCCAGCAGCCAAGTCCGTCAGGCCGGGGAGCTGTTTTTT.

This chain uses TRBV27 with TRBJ2-3; a possible D gene is TRBD2 (5 bases). This CDR3 has 19 amino acids. Trimming shortened V by 5 bases and J by 0 bases, and 24 bases separated the two germline ends. Per germline, CDR1 MNHEY and CDR2 SMNVEV (reference sequence). The CDR3 coding sequence is TGTGCCAGCAGTCCGACCTACCGAAGGGCTAGCTCTAGCACAGATACGCAGTATTTT. Its protein product is CASSPTYRRASSSTDTQYF.

The V gene is TRBV30, the J gene TRBJ1-1, with D maybe TRBD1 (5 bases). Germline V lookup: CDR1 GTSNPN, CDR2 SVGIG (reference sequence). The CDR3 runs to 13 residues. V was trimmed by 5 bases and J by 5 bases, leaving 15 bases between them. The CDR3 DNA reads as TGTGCCTGGCAGACGGCGGGGGAAACTGAAGCTTTCTTT. Translated: CAWQTAGETEAFF.

This clone occurred once. The V and J genes are TRBV12-3 or TRBV12-4 and TRBJ2-1; D might be TRBD1 (6 bases). Trimming cost V 7 bases and J 7 bases, with 14 bases left between them. The CDR3 is made up of 13 amino acids. The CDR3 DNA reads TGTGCCAGCACACAGGGCCAGCCTAATGAGCAGTTCTTC. It is translated as CASTQGQPNEQFF.

As DNA, the CDR3 is TGTGCCAGCAGACCTTACGGGGCGGGGGCCGGGACAGGGTATCGAGAGACCCAGTACTTC. It encodes CASRPYGAGAGTGYRETQYF. The V and J genes are TRBV28 and TRBJ2-5; 9 bases align to TRBD1. From germline, CDR1 is MDHEN and CDR2 SYDVKM. Trimming removed 6 bases from V and 4 bases from J; junction bases left unmatched: 24. This CDR3 spans 20 amino acids.

The chain is built from TRBV6-1 and TRBJ1-1; D gene unclear. Germline assignment: CDR1 MNHNS and CDR2 SASEGT. Trimming removed 0 bases from V and 1 base from J, with 12 bases in between. CDR3 size: 16 residues. The chain's CDR3 is CASSEALGEGNTEAFF. The DNA of the CDR3 is TGTGCCAGCAGTGAAGCGCTGGGCGAGGGGAACACTGAAGCTTTCTTT.

V and J are TRBV18 and TRBJ1-1, with TRBD1 identical over 9 bases. CDR3 length: 14 residues. V lost 3 bases and J lost 7; bases outside the gene matches: 6. Germline CDR1 and CDR2: KGHSH and LQKENI. The CDR3 DNA reads TGTGCCAGCTCACCCGTACAGGGGGCGGGTGAAGCTTTCTTT. Translating it yields CASSPVQGAGEAFF. The entire variable domain, with the rest obtained from reference TRBV18 and TRBJ1-1, is as follows: NAGVMQNPRHLVRRRGQEARLRCSPMKGHSHVYWYRQLPEEGLKFMVYLQKENIIDESGMPKERFSAEFPKEGPSILRIQQVVRGDSAAYFCASSPVQGAGEAFFGQGTRLTVV.

This chain links TRBV5-4 with TRBJ2-7; TRBD1 agrees at 7 bases. Looked up from germline, CDR1 is SGHNT and CDR2 is YYREEE (reference sequence). J was trimmed by 5 bases and V by 5 bases; bases with no gene match: 10. This CDR3 spans 14 amino acids. The CDR3 region has the DNA TGTGCCAGCAGAAGCGACCAGGGGGATAACGAGCAGTACGTC. Translated: CASRSDQGDNEQYV.

The V gene is TRBV6-2 or TRBV6-3, the J gene TRBJ2-5; TRBD1 might be the D (5 bases). The CDR3 contains 16 residues. Germline V gives CDR1 MNHEY, CDR2 SVGEGT. Trimming left V 2 bases short and J 5 bases short, with 18 bases between. DNA for the CDR3: TGTGCCAGCAGTTACCAAGTGAAGGGGCGCTCGGAGACCCAGTACTTC. As protein: CASSYQVKGRSETQYF.

This chain joins TRBV5-4 and TRBJ2-5; tentatively, D is TRBD1 (5 bases). This CDR3 is built from 16 residues. V was shortened by 4 bases and J by 3 bases, with 19 bases between the two germline ends. The germline CDR1 and CDR2 sequences are SGHNT and YYREEE (reference sequence). CDR3 in amino acids: CASSLAGQGRKETQYF. In DNA, the CDR3 is TGTGCCAGCAGCCTCGCTGGCCAGGGTAGGAAAGAGACCCAGTACTTC.

The chain combines TRBV19 with TRBJ1-5; maybe TRBD1 (5 bases). Deletions cut 1 base from V and 0 bases from J, with 13 bases between. Germline lookup yields CDR1 LNHDA and CDR2 SQIVND (reference sequence). The CDR3 loop spans 17 amino acids. The CDR3 DNA reads TGTGCCAGTAGTATAGGGCCTTTCGACAGTAGCAATCAGCCCCAGCATTTT. As protein: CASSIGPFDSSNQPQHF.

The CDR3 loop is CASSIRGQGREKLFF. The CDR3, as DNA: TGTGCCAGTAGTATCCGGGGACAGGGCCGGGAAAAACTGTTTTTT. The V gene is TRBV19, the J gene TRBJ1-4; 9 bases align to TRBD1. Germline V CDR1 and CDR2: LNHDA, SQIVND (reference sequence). J lost 8 bases, V lost 3 bases, and 7 bases had no gene match. This CDR3 region has 15 residues.